Following are 18 T cell receptor beta chains from one sample sequenced in a study of technical replicates of blood from a handful of donors. TCRdb's table, derived via immunoSEQ multiplex PCR, lists solely in-frame clones and lacks some. The table records tens of thousands of clones, around 95% of them present only once. The material sequenced was PBMCs. These receptors came from a human donor in good health. Some clones in this sample may be carry-over from other donors' samples.

The V call is TRBV19, the J call TRBJ1-5; D perhaps matches TRBD1 (6 bases). The CDR3 runs 15 residues. Trimming shortened V by 7 bases and J by 0 bases, and 13 bases separated the two germline ends. Germline V lookup: CDR1 LNHDA, CDR2 SQIVND (reference sequence). The CDR3 DNA is TGTGCCAGTACTGAGGACAGCTATAGCAATCAGCCCCAGCATTTT. Its translation is CASTEDSYSNQPQHF. Combining the CDR3 with reference TRBV19 and TRBJ1-5 gives the whole variable domain DGGITQSPKYLFRKEGQNVTLSCEQNLNHDAMYWYRQDPGQGLRLIYYSQIVNDFQKGDIAEGYSVSREKKESFPLTVTSAQKNPTAFYLCASTEDSYSNQPQHFGDGTRLSIL.

This chain connects TRBV11-1 to TRBJ2-5; 8 bases are a match to TRBD2. Germline CDR1 SGHAT, CDR2 FQDESV (reference sequence). CDR3 size: 14 residues. V trimming: 4 bases; J trimming: 5 bases; junction bases outside the gene matches: 6. The CDR3 coding sequence is TGTGCCAGCAGCTCCCGACTAGCGATTGAGACCCAGTACTTC. It codes for CASSSRLAIETQYF. The full variable domain, in which reference TRBV11-1 and TRBJ2-5 provide the parts outside the CDR3, is EAEVAQSPRYKITEKSQAVAFWCDPISGHATLYWYRQILGQGPELLVQFQDESVVDDSQLPKDRFSAERLKGVDSTLKIQPAELGDSAMYLCASSSRLAIETQYFGPGTRLLVL.

The V call is TRBV4-2, the J call TRBJ1-2; no clear D gene. Germline CDR1 is LGHNA and CDR2 is YNFKEQ. The CDR3 sequence is 12 residues long. Trimming cost V 1 base and J 8 bases, with 8 bases left between them. The CDR3 here is CASSQGYTGYTF. The CDR3 coding sequence is TGTGCCAGCAGCCAAGGTTACACAGGCTACACCTTC.

The genes are TRBV7-2 and TRBJ1-3, with D hard to call. The CDR3 extends over 14 amino acids. CDR1 is SGHTA and CDR2 is FQGNSA in the germline V gene. The V gene lost 5 bases and the J gene lost 4 bases, with 12 bases spanning the gap. CDR3 nucleotides: TGTGCCAGCAGCCTGGGGAGCGCGGGAAACACCATATATTTT. Amino acids: CASSLGSAGNTIYF.

This clone turned up a few times. The V call is TRBV6-6, the J call TRBJ2-3; D call uncertain. Per the germline V gene, CDR1 is MNHNY and CDR2 is SVGAGI (reference sequence). The CDR3 contains 13 residues. Trimming took 6 bases from V and 1 from J, leaving 8 bases between them. Written as DNA, the CDR3 is TGTGCCAGCAGGGGCACCCGCACAGATACGCAGTATTTT. This codes for CASRGTRTDTQYF.

The gene calls are TRBV7-3 and TRBJ2-1, with 8 positions matching TRBD2. The CDR3 is 14 residues long. Germline V gene data show CDR1 as SGHTA and CDR2 as FQGTGA. Trimming removed 5 bases from V and 5 bases from J; junction bases left unmatched: 5. CDR3 DNA: TGTGCCAGCAGCCAGACTAGCGCGAACAATGAGCAGTTCTTC. Protein product: CASSQTSANNEQFF. Full variable domain (missing parts from reference TRBV7-3 and TRBJ2-1): GAGVSQTPSNKVTEKGKYVELRCDPISGHTALYWYRQSLGQGPEFLIYFQGTGAADDSGLPNDRFFAVRPEGSVSTLKIQRTERGDSAVYLCASSQTSANNEQFFGPGTRLTVL.

The gene calls are TRBV5-1 and TRBJ2-1; TRBD1 agrees at 7 bases. The V gene end was trimmed by 1 base and the J gene end by 5 bases; junction bases not matched to a gene: 3. Germline V lookup: CDR1 SGHRS, CDR2 YFSETQ. The CDR3 totals 14 residues. CDR3 residues: CASSLMQGDNEQFF. CDR3 bases: TGCGCCAGCAGCTTGATGCAGGGGGACAATGAGCAGTTCTTC.

A word on this clone: Other DNA sequences in this sample translate to the same CDR3. This chain connects TRBV6-5 to TRBJ1-4; 8 bases map to TRBD1. The germline V gene encodes CDR1 MNHEY and CDR2 SVGAGI. V was pared by 4 bases and J by 5 bases, with 6 bases of the junction left unmatched. The CDR3 has 15 residues. The CDR3 DNA follows: TGTGCCAGCAGTTCCGGCGGGACAGGCAATGAAAAACTGTTTTTT. Its protein is CASSSGGTGNEKLFF.

The genes are TRBV18 and TRBJ1-2; weak D call: TRBD1 (6 bases). Germline lookup yields CDR1 KGHSH and CDR2 LQKENI. The CDR3 runs to 15 residues. V was clipped by 0 bases and J by 2 bases, with 10 bases between them. CDR3 region: CASSPPSDSNYGYTF. CDR3 DNA: TGTGCCAGCTCACCACCTTCGGACAGCAACTATGGCTACACCTTC.

Only one count was recorded for this clone. The V gene is TRBV7-2, the J gene TRBJ1-2, with D unresolved. V gave up 2 bases and J gave up 8 bases, with 6 bases separating them. The CDR3 loop spans 11 amino acids. The germline CDR1 and CDR2 sequences are SGHTA and FQGNSA. The CDR3 DNA reads as TGTGCCAGCAGCTTATCGGTGGGCTACACCTTC. Translation gives CASSLSVGYTF.

This clone came up once. The genes are TRBV5-1 and TRBJ2-1; 7 bases are a match to TRBD2. J lost 4 bases, V lost 4 bases, and 5 bases had no gene match. The CDR3 consists of 14 residues. Germline V gene lookup returns CDR1 SGHRS and CDR2 YFSETQ. CDR3 in amino acids: CASSMGGGYNEQFF. CDR3 in DNA: TGCGCCAGCAGCATGGGGGGGGGATACAATGAGCAGTTCTTC.

The rearrangement uses TRBV7-9 and TRBJ2-7; unclear D gene. CDR1 is SEHNR and CDR2 is FQNEAQ in the germline V gene (reference sequence). The CDR3 runs to 13 residues. The ends were cut back, 2 bases at V and 6 bases at J, with 11 bases in the middle. As DNA, the CDR3 is TGTGCCAGCAGCTTACCGGCTTCTAGCGAGCAGTACTTC. Translating gives CASSLPASSEQYF.

V is TRBV2 and J is TRBJ2-7; D is ambiguous. Germline V gives CDR1 SNHLY, CDR2 FYNNEI. CDR3 size: 15 residues. Trimming took 3 bases from V and 1 from J, leaving 13 bases between them. The CDR3 bases are TGTGCCAGCAGTGACTTCGCGAGAATATCCTACGAGCAGTACTTC. Its protein is CASSDFARISYEQYF.

This chain connects TRBV2 to TRBJ2-7, with TRBD1 identical over 12 bases. CDR3 length: 14 amino acids. V shed 4 bases, J shed 6 bases, and the junction held 4 bases outside the gene matches. Germline values: CDR1 SNHLY, CDR2 FYNNEI. The CDR3 coding sequence is TGTGCCAGCAGTGCGGGACAGGGGGCTTCCGAGCAGTACTTC. Protein product: CASSAGQGASEQYF.

V is TRBV4-1 and J is TRBJ2-1; possible D gene TRBD1, 5 bases. In germline, CDR1 is MGHRA, CDR2 YSYEKL. CDR3 size: 14 residues. V lost 4 bases to trimming and J lost 4 bases, with 11 bases between them. This CDR3 reads CASSPGRQYNEQFF. The CDR3, as DNA: TGCGCCAGCAGCCCAGGGCGGCAGTACAATGAGCAGTTCTTC.

CDR3 DNA: TGTGCCAGCAGCCAGGACTTAGGTTTCGAGGCGGGTCAGCCCCAGCATTTT. Translated: CASSQDLGFEAGQPQHF. The chain combines TRBV4-2 with TRBJ1-5, with D hard to call. The V end was cut by 3 bases, the J end by 6 bases, with 21 bases between. Germline V gene lookup returns CDR1 LGHNA and CDR2 YNFKEQ. The CDR3 has 17 residues.

The rearrangement links TRBV13 to TRBJ1-4; 7 nucleotides agree with TRBD1. CDR1 is PRHDT and CDR2 is FYEKMQ in the germline V gene (reference sequence). V gave up 5 bases and J gave up 5 bases; unmatched junction bases: 8. The CDR3 consists of 15 residues. The CDR3: CASSTRQGPNEKLFF. In DNA, the CDR3 is TGTGCCAGCAGCACCCGACAGGGCCCCAATGAAAAACTGTTTTTT.

The rearrangement joins TRBV7-3 to TRBJ2-7; TRBD2 matches 8 bases. Germline V CDR1 and CDR2: SGHTA, FQGTGA. J lost 7 bases, V lost 5 bases, and 7 bases had no gene match. This CDR3 region has 13 residues. DNA for the CDR3: TGTGCCAGCAGCACTCGGGGGGGGGATGAGCAGTACTTC. As protein: CASSTRGGDEQYF.